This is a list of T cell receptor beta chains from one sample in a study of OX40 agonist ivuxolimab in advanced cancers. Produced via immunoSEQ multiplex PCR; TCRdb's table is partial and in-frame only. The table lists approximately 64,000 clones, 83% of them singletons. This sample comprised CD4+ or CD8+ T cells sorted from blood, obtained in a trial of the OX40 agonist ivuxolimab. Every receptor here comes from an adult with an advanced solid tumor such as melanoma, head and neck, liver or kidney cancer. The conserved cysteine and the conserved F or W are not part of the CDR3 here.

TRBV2	ASNRDGSSGNTIY
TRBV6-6	ASSPNTGELF
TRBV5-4	ASSFPTGENTEAF
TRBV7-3	ASSLTGGQPQH
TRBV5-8	ASSSQPGQGAKNIQY
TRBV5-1	ASSLVAAPTTEAF
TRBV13	ASRLGQLGAIY
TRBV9	ASSVGARISTDTQY
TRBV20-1	SAREPPQAF
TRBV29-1	SVVAGWGDTQY
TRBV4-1	ASSQFIGLYSYEQY
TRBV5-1	ASSLGTDDQPQH
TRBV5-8	ASLRTSGRGDTQY
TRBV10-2	ASITGLGTGELF
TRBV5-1	VSRPWGANTGELF
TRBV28	ASSLATVLNEKLF
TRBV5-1	ASSSGLAGGLSADTQY
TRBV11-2	ASSFGTSGGQF
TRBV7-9	ASSLLAGGRETQY
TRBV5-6	ASSLVGDSGNTIY
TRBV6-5	ASSYSGITGGYT
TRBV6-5	ASSYGLAGVIVLT
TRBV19	ASIPSGTRSTDTQY
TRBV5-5	ASSLGGGNNQPQH
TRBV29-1	SVEGGSSYNEQF
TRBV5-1	ASSLVGQKNIQY
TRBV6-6	ASSYPTGLVDTQY
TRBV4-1	ASSQGQGPSPQH
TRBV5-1	ASSLVPDETQY
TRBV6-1	ASSEAPAPYGYT